The rows below give T cell receptor beta chains drawn from one sample of a study of blood T cell repertoires in COVID-19. TCRdb's table, derived via immunoSEQ multiplex PCR, lists solely in-frame clones and lacks some. Of under 300,000 clones listed, roughly 87% are singletons. Sequenced sample: peripheral blood. The receptors derive from a man in his 60s who had recovered from COVID-19. CDR3s include the opening cysteine and the closing phenylalanine or tryptophan. The D gene is left open where the match is weak. Rows may omit the clone size; those that give it use once, few, many or a size class.

cdr3_length j_call d_call v_call clone_size cdr3_nt cdr3_aa
14 TRBJ1-6 . TRBV11-2 few TGTGCCAGCAGCTTAGGGACGGGGAATTCACCCCTCCACTTT CASSLGTGNSPLHF
14 TRBJ1-2 . TRBV7-2 . TGTGCCAGCAGCTTACCCCGGGGATTGAGTGGCTACACCTTC CASSLPRGLSGYTF
15 TRBJ2-3 TRBD2 TRBV5-1 . TGCGCCAGCAGCTTTAGCGGGGGGGCGACAGATACGCAGTATTTT CASSFSGGATDTQYF
14 TRBJ1-1 . TRBV19 . TGTGCCAGTAGTCCAAGAGGGAGTGGGACTGAAGCTTTCTTT CASSPRGSGTEAFF
14 TRBJ2-1 TRBD1 TRBV10-3 . TGTGCCATCAGTGGATTGACAGGGGGGAATGAGCAGTTCTTC CAISGLTGGNEQFF
14 TRBJ1-4 . TRBV5-1 once TGCGCCAGCAGCTCCGGGGGACCTGGAGAAAAACTGTTTTTT CASSSGGPGEKLFF
14 TRBJ2-7 . TRBV3-1/TRBV3-2 . TGTGCCAGCAGCCAAGCGGGACAATCCTACGAGCAGTACTTC CASSQAGQSYEQYF
11 TRBJ2-7 . TRBV4-1 few TGCGCCAGCAGCCCCGGCTACGAGCAGTACTTC CASSPGYEQYF
11 TRBJ2-7 . TRBV20-1 . TGCAGTGCTCCCGTCTCCTACGAGCAGTACTTC CSAPVSYEQYF
15 TRBJ1-2 . TRBV3-1/TRBV3-2 . TGTGCCAGCAGCCCGACCCGGGACTCCTACTATGGCTACACCTTC CASSPTRDSYYGYTF
14 TRBJ2-5 TRBD1 TRBV2 . TGTGCCAGCAGGGGGACAGGGTTTGGAGAGACCCAGTACTTC CASRGTGFGETQYF
13 TRBJ1-5 . TRBV20-1 . TGCAGTGCTAGTCCTCCCGCGGGTCAGCCCCAGCATTTT CSASPPAGQPQHF
15 TRBJ1-1 TRBD1 TRBV5-1 . TGCGCCAGCAGAAAGCTTCCGGGACAGGGAACTGAAGCTTTCTTT CASRKLPGQGTEAFF
16 TRBJ2-1 . TRBV19 . TGTGCCAGTAAGGGCCCCCTGAGACAGCGAGCAGCGGAGCAGTTCTTC CASKGPLRQRAAEQFF
14 TRBJ1-2 TRBD1 TRBV30 . TGTGCCTTCGTCAAACTACAGGGGCCGCAGGGCTACACCTTC CAFVKLQGPQGYTF
11 TRBJ1-1 . TRBV18 . TGTGCCAGCTCACCTAGCCCCCCCAATTTCTTT CASSPSPPNFF
14 TRBJ2-7 . TRBV28 . TGTGCCAGCAGTTACGCAACAGGGCCCTACGAGCAGTACTTC CASSYATGPYEQYF
16 TRBJ2-2 TRBD1 TRBV12-5 . TGTGCTAGTGGTTTGTGGGGGACAGTAAACACCGGGGAGCTGTTTTTT CASGLWGTVNTGELFF
13 TRBJ2-4 . TRBV28 . TGTGCCAGCAGGATCGGACAGCAAAACATTCAGTACTTC CASRIGQQNIQYF
14 TRBJ1-1 . TRBV29-1 . TGCAGCGTTGATCCCAGGGAGGTGAACACTGAAGCTTTCTTT CSVDPREVNTEAFF
12 TRBJ1-1 . TRBV2 . TGTGCCAGCAGGTGGGCTGCGACTGAAGCTTTCTTT CASRWAATEAFF
15 TRBJ1-4 . TRBV18 . TGTGCCAGCTCGCTCAACAGGGACCGTAATGAAAAACTGTTTTTT CASSLNRDRNEKLFF
16 TRBJ1-1 . TRBV7-8 . TGTGCCAGCAGCCTCAGACAGGACCGATTGAACACTGAAGCTTTCTTT CASSLRQDRLNTEAFF
17 TRBJ2-3 . TRBV9 . TGTGCCAGCAGCGTAGGGTTGCGGGGTCGCCTCACAGATACGCAGTATTTT CASSVGLRGRLTDTQYF
20 TRBJ2-5 . TRBV12-5 once TGTGCTAGTGGTTTGGTACTCGGCAGGAATCCGTGGTTGGACCAAGAGACCCAGTACTTC CASGLVLGRNPWLDQETQYF
15 TRBJ1-1 . TRBV6-1 . TGTGCCAGCAGTGACCGGGCCGGGGGGAACACTGAAGCTTTCTTT CASSDRAGGNTEAFF
13 TRBJ2-1 TRBD1 TRBV9 . TGTGCCAGCACGGACAGGGGCATAGATGAGCAGTTCTTC CASTDRGIDEQFF
15 TRBJ1-5 TRBD1 TRBV18 few TGTGCCAGCACCCGGGAAGACAGGGGCAATCAGCCCCAGCATTTT CASTREDRGNQPQHF
13 TRBJ2-5 . TRBV6-5 once TGTGCCAGCCGGAGCCCGGGATTTGAGACCCAGTACTTC CASRSPGFETQYF
14 TRBJ2-5 . TRBV10-3 . TGTGCCATAGCGGGCGGGAATCCGCAAGAGACCCAGTACTTC CAIAGGNPQETQYF
16 TRBJ1-3 . TRBV6-4 . TGTGCCAGCAGGCCTAGGGGGGGGAGCTCTGGAAACACCATATATTTT CASRPRGGSSGNTIYF
15 TRBJ2-5 . TRBV24-1 . TGTGCCACCAGTGATTCGGGGCAGGGGCAAGAGACCCAGTACTTC CATSDSGQGQETQYF
13 TRBJ2-3 . TRBV2 . TGTGCCAGCAGTTCCGCGCACACAGATACGCAGTATTTT CASSSAHTDTQYF
14 TRBJ1-1 TRBD1 TRBV6-5 . TGTGCCAGCAGAGAGACAGGGTATTTCTCTGAAGCTTTCTTT CASRETGYFSEAFF
15 TRBJ1-5 TRBD1 TRBV3-1/TRBV3-2 . TGTGCCAGCAGAAAGGGACAGGGGGCTGGTCAGCCCCAGCATTTT CASRKGQGAGQPQHF
16 TRBJ2-2 . TRBV9 . TGTGCCAGCAGCGTCCCATCGGGACTTGGCACCGGGGAGCTGTTTTTT CASSVPSGLGTGELFF
14 TRBJ2-7 . TRBV3-1/TRBV3-2 . TGTGCCAGCAGCCCTCAACTGGGGCCCTACGAGCAGTACTTC CASSPQLGPYEQYF
14 TRBJ2-7 . TRBV6-6 . TGTGCCAGCAGTGAGAGGGACATCTCCTACGAGCAGTACTTC CASSERDISYEQYF
16 TRBJ2-3 . TRBV4-2 few TGTGCCAGCAGCCAAGATGGGGCGGCTAGCACAGATACGCAGTATTTT CASSQDGAASTDTQYF
14 TRBJ2-1 TRBD1 TRBV14 few TGTGCCAGCAGCCTACAGGGGCACTACAATGAGCAGTTCTTC CASSLQGHYNEQFF
12 TRBJ1-2 . TRBV29-1 . TGCAGCGTTGTCCGGGGTAACTATGGCTACACCTTC CSVVRGNYGYTF
15 TRBJ1-4 . TRBV11-2 . TGTGCCAGCAGCCAGGTGGGGACACCTAATGAAAAACTGTTTTTT CASSQVGTPNEKLFF
15 TRBJ2-2 . TRBV11-2 . TGTGCCAGCAGCTTAGCGGGACAGAACACCGGGGAGCTGTTTTTT CASSLAGQNTGELFF
15 TRBJ1-5 TRBD1 TRBV5-1 . TGCGCCAGCAGCCCCGGGGACAGGCCCAATCAGCCCCAGCATTTT CASSPGDRPNQPQHF
15 TRBJ2-1 TRBD2 TRBV5-1 . TGCGCCAGCAGCCAACTAGCGGGGTCCTACAATGAGCAGTTCTTC CASSQLAGSYNEQFF
14 TRBJ2-3 . TRBV10-3 . TGTGCCATCAGCGACACCGTGGGCCCAGATACGCAGTATTTT CAISDTVGPDTQYF